This T cell receptor beta chain stems from a study of blood T cells in healthy people across ages. Drawing of peripheral blood yielded about 10 milliliters from each donor. This clonotype turned up a few times. The CDR3 is made up of 15 amino acids. The V segment lost 2 bases and the J segment 6 bases; nucleotides outside the gene matches: 4. From germline, CDR1 is SEHNR and CDR2 FQNEAQ (reference sequence). Through a sample-barcoded 5' primer and a J-beta primer mix, a second PCR was run for roughly 6 to 12 cycles. TCRdb reprocessed the 5' RACE reads via MiXCR and lists one record per CDR3 protein. The profile covers 550,000 to 700,000 distinct CDR3 sequences, with 25% to 30% appearing a single time and roughly 18% taken by the ten largest.

Source material: blood. The genes are TRBV7-9 and TRBJ2-1; TRBD2 aligns across 10 bases. This clonotype was obtained from an older woman in good health. The CDR3 loop reads CASSLLSSGGNEQFF. CDR3 bases: TGTGCCAGCAGCTTACTGTCTAGCGGGGGCAATGAGCAGTTCTTC.